The sequence of this T cell receptor (beta chain) was determined in a study of T cell repertoires in cytomegalovirus infection. TCRdb redid the calling of the reads with MiXCR, one entry per CDR3 protein. The sample yields some 400,000 distinct CDR3 sequences, approximately 33% seen once. Germline V gene data show CDR1 as MNHEY and CDR2 as SMNVEV (reference sequence). J gave up 4 bases and V 6 bases, and 13 bases lay outside the gene matches. This CDR3 comprises 16 residues. As to this clonotype: Its cognate antigen is unknown.

Study-level results: Individuals carrying CMV plus the relevant HLA were identified by cumulative frequency of public TCR beta families. CMV-specific TCR beta clonotypes restricted by HLA-C were the ones dominating the ex vivo response.

The receptor's source is a human donor in good health (CMV status not recorded). Some clones in this sample may be carry-over from other donors' samples. Sequencing was carried out using PBMCs. This chain links TRBV27 with TRBJ1-1; 8 bases line up with TRBD1. CDR3 nucleotides: TGTGCCAGCAGACCCTTGTACAGGGGGTTTGGCACTGAAGCTTTCTTT. Translation: CASRPLYRGFGTEAFF.